This T cell receptor (beta chain) came from a study of T cell responses to AZD1222 COVID-19 vaccine. General study results and limits: Nearly half of unique spike-specific TCRs reportedly avoided B.1.351 and B.1.1.7 mutated regions. Regions 160-218 and 743-854 held dominance among vaccine-associated CD4 TCRs, which spanned spike. Clonal diversity was possibly underestimated, and the donors were mostly white British, with more females. The peak T cell response came first, and repertoires were sampled only after it.

The length of the CDR3 is 13 residues. CDR1 is MNHEY and CDR2 is SVGAGI in the germline V gene. V was clipped by 2 bases and J by 6 bases, with 7 bases between them. TCRdb's table, derived via immunoSEQ multiplex PCR, lists solely in-frame clones and lacks some. The repertoire consists of about 170,000 clones, with more than 90% occurring once and the leading ten covering 1.6%. Concerning this clone: The antigen is not known.

Sequenced here: peripheral blood, sampled on day 0 of AZD1222 vaccination. The origin of this receptor is an adult in good health. This chain links TRBV6-5 with TRBJ2-2, with D unclear. The CDR3 loop is CASSYGRAGELFF. The CDR3 bases are TGTGCCAGCAGTTACGGTCGGGCCGGGGAGCTGTTTTTT.